This T cell receptor (beta chain) comes out of a study of cytomegalovirus exposure and HLA in healthy donors. Of note for this clone: Its antigen is not identified.

Vbeta (60) and Jbeta (13) primers were used in the PCR. Data came from immunoSEQ multiplex PCR; TCRdb stores just in-frame clones and leaves some out. The sample totals about 41,000 clones. Study-wide findings and caveats: Reports showed the classifier diagnosing cytomegalovirus status with high specificity and sensitivity. Under in vitro conditions, three CMV-associated chains were confirmed as specific for CMV antigens.

V trimming: 2 bases; J trimming: 1 base; junction bases outside the gene matches: 9. The CDR3 spans 17 residues. The germline gives CDR1 ENHRY, CDR2 SYGVKD. This receptor was taken from a man aged 25-45 years in good health and CMV-seronegative. J is TRBJ1-1 and V is TRBV10-3; 8 bases map to TRBD1. Sequenced input: PBMCs. The CDR3 is CAISEGVTGVGNTEAFF. CDR3 bases: TGTGCCATCAGTGAGGGGGTGACAGGGGTAGGGAACACTGAAGCTTTCTTT.